A single sample gave rise to the 8 T cell receptor beta chains below, sequenced in a study of radiotherapy plus CTLA-4 blockade in lung cancer. Using immunoSEQ multiplex PCR, the repertoire was profiled, and TCRdb retains in-frame clones only, with some absent. Of fewer than 95,000 clones in the sample, roughly 80% were seen once. Sequencing was performed on peripheral blood, taken from a patient treated with radiotherapy plus ipilimumab. The receptors derive from a human donor with non-small cell lung cancer who had stable disease on radiotherapy plus ipilimumab.

The V call is TRBV7-2, the J call TRBJ2-3, with D possibly being TRBD2 (5 bases). Trimming cost V 1 base and J 5 bases, with 16 bases left between them. From germline, CDR1 is SGHTA and CDR2 FQGNSA. The CDR3 loop spans 16 amino acids. CDR3 sequence: CASSLGPAVYQDTQYF. DNA for the CDR3: TGTGCCAGCAGCTTAGGCCCAGCGGTGTATCAAGATACGCAGTATTTT.

V gene TRBV5-4 combines with J gene TRBJ2-1; maybe TRBD2 (7 bases). Trimming cost V 4 bases and J 2 bases, with 16 bases left between them. The germline gives CDR1 SGHNT, CDR2 YYREEE (reference sequence). This CDR3 comprises 16 residues. Written as DNA, the CDR3 is TGTGCCAGCAGCACGGAAGGGGGGGCTCCCTACAATGAGCAGTTCTTC. This translates into CASSTEGGAPYNEQFF.

This clone was detected only a few times. The chain employs TRBV11-1 and TRBJ1-5; TRBD1 is a possible D gene (6 bases). Trimming removed 1 base from V and 7 bases from J, with 8 bases in between. CDR1 is SGHAT and CDR2 is FQDESV in the germline V gene (reference sequence). There are 13 residues in the CDR3. The CDR3, as DNA: TGTGCCAGCAGCTTAGTGGACAGACAGCCCCAGCATTTT. Translated, it gives CASSLVDRQPQHF.

This clone occurred once. In DNA form, the CDR3 reads TGTGCCAGCAGCTTAGTGGGCGGACTGGAGCGGAAAACCGGGGGCGGGCAGTACTTC. It encodes CASSLVGGLERKTGGGQYF. The chain couples TRBV7-2 to TRBJ2-7; D is tentatively TRBD1 or TRBD2 (6 bases each). The germline gives CDR1 SGHTA, CDR2 FQGNSA. The CDR3 consists of 19 residues. Trimming stripped 1 base from V and 9 bases from J, with 31 bases between.

V usage is TRBV7-6 and J usage is TRBJ2-2; the D gene is possibly TRBD2 (5 bases). Trimming stripped 2 bases from V and 0 bases from J, with 13 bases between. The CDR3 spans 17 residues. In germline, CDR1 is SGHVS, CDR2 FNYEAQ. The CDR3 reads CASSLFAGWTNTGELFF. The CDR3 region has the DNA TGTGCCAGCAGCTTATTTGCGGGTTGGACGAACACCGGGGAGCTGTTTTTT.

The genes are TRBV28 and TRBJ2-7; TRBD1 is a possible D gene (5 bases). Germline CDR1 MDHEN, CDR2 SYDVKM. This CDR3 is 14 amino acids long. V shed 4 bases and J shed 10 bases, with 20 bases lying between them. The CDR3 sequence: CASSSRTPVGAQYF. In nucleotides, the CDR3 is TGTGCCAGCAGTTCGCGGACACCTGTTGGGGCTCAGTACTTC.

This clone was observed once. The chain uses TRBV25-1 and TRBJ1-1; D uncertain. There are 13 residues in the CDR3. V dropped 7 bases and J dropped 1 base, with 10 bases sitting between them. Per the germline V gene, CDR1 is MGHDK and CDR2 is SYGVNS. The CDR3 nucleotides read TGTGCCAGCACCCTCGTGGGGAACACTGAAGCTTTCTTT. Translating it yields CASTLVGNTEAFF. The complete variable domain, with remaining parts taken from reference TRBV25-1 and TRBJ1-1, reads EADIYQTPRYLVIGTGKKITLECSQTMGHDKMYWYQQDPGMELHLIHYSYGVNSTEKGDLSSESTVSRIRTEHFPLTLESARPSHTSQYLCASTLVGNTEAFFGQGTRLTVV.

The chain combines TRBV4-1 with TRBJ2-7; TRBD2 aligns across 8 bases. This CDR3 has 15 amino acids. Trimming took 1 base from V and 7 from J; bases not matched to a gene: 9. Germline loops: CDR1 MGHRA, CDR2 YSYEKL. CDR3 protein: CASSQGPGGPGEQYF. Here the CDR3 DNA reads TGCGCCAGCAGCCAAGGGCCGGGAGGGCCGGGGGAGCAGTACTTC.